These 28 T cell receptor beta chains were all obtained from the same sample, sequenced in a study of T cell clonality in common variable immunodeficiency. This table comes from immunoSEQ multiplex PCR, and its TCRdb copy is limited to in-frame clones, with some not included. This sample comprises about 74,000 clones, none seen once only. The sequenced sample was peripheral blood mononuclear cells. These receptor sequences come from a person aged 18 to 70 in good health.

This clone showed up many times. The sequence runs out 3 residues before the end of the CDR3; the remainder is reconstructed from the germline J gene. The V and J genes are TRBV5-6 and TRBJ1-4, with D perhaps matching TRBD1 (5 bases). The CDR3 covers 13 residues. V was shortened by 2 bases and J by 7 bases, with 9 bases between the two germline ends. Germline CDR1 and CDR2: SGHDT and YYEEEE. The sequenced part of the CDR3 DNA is TGTGCCAGCAGCTTACGACAGCTTGAAAAA. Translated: CASSLRQLEK. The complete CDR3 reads CASSLRQLEKLFF.

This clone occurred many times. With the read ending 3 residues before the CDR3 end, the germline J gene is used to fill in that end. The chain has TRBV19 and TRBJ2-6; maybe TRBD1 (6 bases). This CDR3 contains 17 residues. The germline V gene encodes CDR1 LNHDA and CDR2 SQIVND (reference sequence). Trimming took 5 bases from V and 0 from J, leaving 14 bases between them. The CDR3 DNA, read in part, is TGTGCCAGTAGTTCATGGACAGTATACTCTGGGGCCAACGTC. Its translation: CASSSWTVYSGANV. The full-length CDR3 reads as CASSSWTVYSGANVLTF.

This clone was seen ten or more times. The CDR3 DNA, read in part, is TGTGCCAGCAGTTTAGGGCAAGGGGCTGGACAGCCC. Its protein product is CASSLGQGAGQP. In full, the CDR3 is CASSLGQGAGQPQHF. The V call is TRBV12-3 or TRBV12-4, the J call TRBJ1-5; D possibly corresponds to TRBD1 (5 bases). From the germline J gene comes the end of the CDR3, since the read stops 3 residues before it. This CDR3 region has 15 residues. Trimming left V 1 base short and J 7 bases short, with 14 bases between.

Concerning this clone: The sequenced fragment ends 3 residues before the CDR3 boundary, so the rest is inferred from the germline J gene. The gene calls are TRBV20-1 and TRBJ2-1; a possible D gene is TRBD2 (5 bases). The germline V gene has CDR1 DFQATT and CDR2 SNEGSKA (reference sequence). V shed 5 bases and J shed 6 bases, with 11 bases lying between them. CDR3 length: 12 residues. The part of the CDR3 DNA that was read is TGCAGTGCTGGGGATCTAGCCAATGAG. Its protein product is CSAGDLANE. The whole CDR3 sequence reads CSAGDLANEQFF.

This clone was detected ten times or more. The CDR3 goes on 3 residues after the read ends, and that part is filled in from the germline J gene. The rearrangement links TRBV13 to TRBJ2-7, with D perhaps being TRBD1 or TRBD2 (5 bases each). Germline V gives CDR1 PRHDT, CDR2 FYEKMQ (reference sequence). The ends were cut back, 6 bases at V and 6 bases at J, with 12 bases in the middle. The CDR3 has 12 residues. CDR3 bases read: TGTGCCAGCAGTCTGAGGGGTATCGAG. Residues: CASSLRGIE. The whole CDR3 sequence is CASSLRGIEQYF.

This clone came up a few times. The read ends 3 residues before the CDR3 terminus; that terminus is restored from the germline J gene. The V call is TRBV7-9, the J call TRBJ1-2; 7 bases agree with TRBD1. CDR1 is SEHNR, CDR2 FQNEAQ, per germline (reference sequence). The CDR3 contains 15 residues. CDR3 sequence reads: CASSSYTGAAGGYTF. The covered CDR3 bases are TGTGCCAGCAGCTCATATACAGGGGCTGCGGGCGGC.

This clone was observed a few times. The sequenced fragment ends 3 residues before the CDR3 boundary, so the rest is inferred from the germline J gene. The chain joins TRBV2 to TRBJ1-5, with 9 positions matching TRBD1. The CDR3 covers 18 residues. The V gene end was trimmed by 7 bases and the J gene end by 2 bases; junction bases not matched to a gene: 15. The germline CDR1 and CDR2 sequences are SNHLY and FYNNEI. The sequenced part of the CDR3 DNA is TGTGCCAGCAAGGGTGTAACAGGGGGCCTTGGGGGCAATCAGCCC. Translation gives CASKGVTGGLGGNQP. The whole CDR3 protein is CASKGVTGGLGGNQPQHF.

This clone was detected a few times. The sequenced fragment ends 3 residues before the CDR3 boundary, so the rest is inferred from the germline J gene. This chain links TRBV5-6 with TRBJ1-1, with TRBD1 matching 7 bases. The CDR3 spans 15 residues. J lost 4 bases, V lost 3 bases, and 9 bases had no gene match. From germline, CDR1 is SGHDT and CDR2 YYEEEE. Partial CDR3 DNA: TGTGCCAGCAGCTCCCCTGACAGGGCGGGCACTGAA. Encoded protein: CASSSPDRAGTE. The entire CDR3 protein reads CASSSPDRAGTEAFF.

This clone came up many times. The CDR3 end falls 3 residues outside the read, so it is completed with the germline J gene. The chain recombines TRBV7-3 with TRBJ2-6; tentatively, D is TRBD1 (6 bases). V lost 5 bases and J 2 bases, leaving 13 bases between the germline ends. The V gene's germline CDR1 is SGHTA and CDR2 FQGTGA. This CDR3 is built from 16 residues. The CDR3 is CASSPDTGTGANVLTF. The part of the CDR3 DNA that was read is TGTGCCAGCAGCCCGGACACAGGGACTGGGGCCAACGTC.

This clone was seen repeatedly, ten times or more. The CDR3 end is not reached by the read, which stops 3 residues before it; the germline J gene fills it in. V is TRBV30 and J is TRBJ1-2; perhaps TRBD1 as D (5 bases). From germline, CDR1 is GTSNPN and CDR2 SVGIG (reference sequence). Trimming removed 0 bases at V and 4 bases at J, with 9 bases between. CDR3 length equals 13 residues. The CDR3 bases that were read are TGTGCCTGGAGTGTATTGGGGGGCTATGGC. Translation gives CAWSVLGGYG. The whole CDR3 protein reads CAWSVLGGYGYTF.

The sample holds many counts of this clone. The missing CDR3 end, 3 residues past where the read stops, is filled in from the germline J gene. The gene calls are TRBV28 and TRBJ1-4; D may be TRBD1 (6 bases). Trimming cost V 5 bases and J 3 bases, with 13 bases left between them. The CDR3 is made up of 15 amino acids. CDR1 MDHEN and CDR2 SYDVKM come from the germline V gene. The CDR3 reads CASSRAGAANEKLFF. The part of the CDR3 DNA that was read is TGTGCCAGCAGTCGAGCAGGGGCGGCTAATGAAAAA.

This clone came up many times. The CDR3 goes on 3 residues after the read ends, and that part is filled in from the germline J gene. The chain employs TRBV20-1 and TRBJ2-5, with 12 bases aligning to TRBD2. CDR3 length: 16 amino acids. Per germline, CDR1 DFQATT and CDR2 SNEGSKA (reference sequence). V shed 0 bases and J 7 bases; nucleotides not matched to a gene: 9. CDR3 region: CSAREASGRGGSTQYF. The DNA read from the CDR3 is TGCAGTGCTAGAGAAGCTAGCGGGAGGGGAGGATCGACC.

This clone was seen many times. Incomplete CDR3 DNA: TGCGCCAGCAGCTCAGGGACTAGCCCTCATTACACAGATACG. It is translated as CASSSGTSPHYTDT. Given in full, the CDR3 is CASSSGTSPHYTDTQYF. The gene calls are TRBV5-1 and TRBJ2-3, with 9 nucleotides matching TRBD2. The read finishes 3 residues shy of the CDR3 end, and the germline J gene is used to complete it. Per germline, CDR1 SGHRS and CDR2 YFSETQ. The CDR3 spans 17 residues. V lost 3 bases to trimming and J lost 2 bases; unmatched junction nucleotides: 10.

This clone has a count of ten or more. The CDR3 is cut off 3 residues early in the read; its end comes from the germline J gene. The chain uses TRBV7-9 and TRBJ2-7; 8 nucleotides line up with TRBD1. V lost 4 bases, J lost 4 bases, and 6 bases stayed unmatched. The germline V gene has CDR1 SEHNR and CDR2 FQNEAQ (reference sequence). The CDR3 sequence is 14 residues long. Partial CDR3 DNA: TGTGCCAGCAGCTCGGTCAGGACAGGGTACGAG. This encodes CASSSVRTGYE. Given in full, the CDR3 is CASSSVRTGYEQYF.

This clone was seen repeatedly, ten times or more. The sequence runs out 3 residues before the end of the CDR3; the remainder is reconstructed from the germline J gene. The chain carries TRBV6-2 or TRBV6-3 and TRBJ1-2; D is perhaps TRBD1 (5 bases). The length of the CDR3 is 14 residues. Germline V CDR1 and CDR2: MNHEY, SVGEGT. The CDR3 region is CASSYSTGGTGYTF. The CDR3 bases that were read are TGTGCCAGCAGTTACTCGACGGGGGGAACGGGC.

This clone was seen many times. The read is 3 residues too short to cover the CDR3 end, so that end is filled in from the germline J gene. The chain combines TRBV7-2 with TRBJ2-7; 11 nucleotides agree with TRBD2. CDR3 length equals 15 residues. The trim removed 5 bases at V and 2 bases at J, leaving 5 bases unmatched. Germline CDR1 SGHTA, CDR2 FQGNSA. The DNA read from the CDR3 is TGTGCCAGCAGCAAACTAGCGGGAGAAGCCTACGAG. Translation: CASSKLAGEAYE. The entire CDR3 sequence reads CASSKLAGEAYEQYF.

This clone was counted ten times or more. The DNA read from the CDR3 is TGTGCCAGTAGACGGTCAGGACTAGCGATACAAGAGACC. Protein sequence: CASRRSGLAIQET. The entire CDR3 sequence reads CASRRSGLAIQETQYF. The chain combines TRBV19 with TRBJ2-5, with 9 bases lining up with TRBD2. The read ends 3 residues early relative to the CDR3; the germline J gene fills the gap. The CDR3 consists of 16 residues. J was trimmed by 2 bases and V by 6 bases; bases with no gene match: 10. The germline V gene encodes CDR1 LNHDA and CDR2 SQIVND (reference sequence).

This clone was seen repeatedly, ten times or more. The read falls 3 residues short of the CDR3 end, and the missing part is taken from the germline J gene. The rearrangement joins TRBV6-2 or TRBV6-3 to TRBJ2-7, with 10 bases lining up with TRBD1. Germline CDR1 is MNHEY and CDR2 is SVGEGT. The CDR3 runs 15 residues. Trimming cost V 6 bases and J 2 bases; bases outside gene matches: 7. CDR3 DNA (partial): TGTGCCAGCAGCTCCCGGGACAGGGGCGCCTACGAG. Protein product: CASSSRDRGAYE. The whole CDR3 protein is CASSSRDRGAYEQYF.

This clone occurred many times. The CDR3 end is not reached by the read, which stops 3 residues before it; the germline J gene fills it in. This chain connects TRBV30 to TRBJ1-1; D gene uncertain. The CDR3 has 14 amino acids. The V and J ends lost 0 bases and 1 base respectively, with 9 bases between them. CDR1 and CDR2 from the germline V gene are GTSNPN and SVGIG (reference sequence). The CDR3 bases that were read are TGTGCCTGGAGTGTGGGCCGAAGGAACACTGAA. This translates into CAWSVGRRNTE. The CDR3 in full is CAWSVGRRNTEAFF. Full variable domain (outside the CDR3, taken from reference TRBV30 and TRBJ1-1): SQTIHQWPATLVQPVGSPLSLECTVEGTSNPNLYWYRQAAGRGLQLLFYSVGIGQISSEVPQNLSASRPQDRQFILSSKKLLLSDSGFYLCAWSVGRRNTEAFFGQGTRLTVV.

The CDR3 here is CASSSRAATGNEQFF. The CDR3 bases that were read are TGTGCCAGCAGTTCGAGGGCCGCCACGGGGAATGAG. J is TRBJ2-1 and V is TRBV7-8; TRBD2 is a possible D gene (5 bases). The missing CDR3 end, 3 residues past where the read stops, is filled in from the germline J gene. The CDR3 is made up of 15 amino acids. The V end was cut by 6 bases, the J end by 7 bases, with 19 bases between. CDR1 and CDR2 (germline): SGHVS, FQNEAQ. The variable domain in full, completed from reference TRBV7-8 and TRBJ2-1, reads GAGVSQSPRYKVAKRGQDVALRCDPISGHVSLFWYQQALGQGPEFLTYFQNEAQLDKSGLPSDRFFAERPEGSVSTLKIQRTQQEDSAVYLCASSSRAATGNEQFFGPGTRLTVL.

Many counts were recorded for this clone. The CDR3 sequence: CASRGTQGTSSYEQYF. The CDR3 bases that were read are TGTGCCAGCAGAGGGACACAGGGTACCTCTTCCTACGAG. This sequence joins TRBV6-2 or TRBV6-3 and TRBJ2-7; TRBD1 might be the D (6 bases). The CDR3 goes on 3 residues after the read ends, and that part is filled in from the germline J gene. The CDR3 contains 16 residues. The V end lost 6 bases, the J end lost 1 base, and 19 bases lay between the germline ends. The germline V gene has CDR1 MNHEY and CDR2 SVGEGT.

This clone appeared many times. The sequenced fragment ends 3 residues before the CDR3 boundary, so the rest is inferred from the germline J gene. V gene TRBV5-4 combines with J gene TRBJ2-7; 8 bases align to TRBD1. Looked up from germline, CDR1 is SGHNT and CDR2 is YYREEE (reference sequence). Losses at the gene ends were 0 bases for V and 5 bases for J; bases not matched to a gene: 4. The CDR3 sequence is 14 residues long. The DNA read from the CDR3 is TGTGCCAGCAGCTTGGGACAGGGGAGCAACGAG. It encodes CASSLGQGSNE. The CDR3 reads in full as CASSLGQGSNEQYF.

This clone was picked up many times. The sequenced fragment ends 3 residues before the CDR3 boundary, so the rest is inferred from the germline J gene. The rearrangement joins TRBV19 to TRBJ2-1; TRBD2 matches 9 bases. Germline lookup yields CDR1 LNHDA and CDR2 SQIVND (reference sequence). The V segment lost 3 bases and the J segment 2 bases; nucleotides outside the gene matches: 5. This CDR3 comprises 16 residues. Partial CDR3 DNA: TGTGCCAGTAGTATTGCGGGAGGGAGCCCCTACAATGAG. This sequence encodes CASSIAGGSPYNE. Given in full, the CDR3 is CASSIAGGSPYNEQFF.

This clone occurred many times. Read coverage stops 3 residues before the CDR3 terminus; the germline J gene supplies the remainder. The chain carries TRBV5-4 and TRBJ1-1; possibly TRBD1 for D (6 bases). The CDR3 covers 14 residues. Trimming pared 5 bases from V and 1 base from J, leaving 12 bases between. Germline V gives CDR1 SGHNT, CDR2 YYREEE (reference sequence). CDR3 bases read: TGTGCCAGCAGGACGGGACAACCGAACACTGAA. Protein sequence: CASRTGQPNTE. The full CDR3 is CASRTGQPNTEAFF.

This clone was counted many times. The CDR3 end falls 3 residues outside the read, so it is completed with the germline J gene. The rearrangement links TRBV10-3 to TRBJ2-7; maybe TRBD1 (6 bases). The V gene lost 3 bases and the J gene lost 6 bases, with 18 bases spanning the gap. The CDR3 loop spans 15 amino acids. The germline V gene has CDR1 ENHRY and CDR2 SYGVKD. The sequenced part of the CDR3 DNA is TGTGCCATCAGTGATAAAGGACAGAGGAGGATCGAG. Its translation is CAISDKGQRRIE. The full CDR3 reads CAISDKGQRRIEQYF.

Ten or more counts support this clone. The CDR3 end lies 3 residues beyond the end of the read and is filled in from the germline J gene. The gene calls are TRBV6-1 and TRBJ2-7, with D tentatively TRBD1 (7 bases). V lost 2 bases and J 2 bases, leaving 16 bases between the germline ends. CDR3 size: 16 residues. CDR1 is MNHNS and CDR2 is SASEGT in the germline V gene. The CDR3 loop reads CASSEQMRRGPYEQYF. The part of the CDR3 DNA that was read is TGTGCCAGCAGTGAACAGATGCGGAGGGGGCCCTACGAG.

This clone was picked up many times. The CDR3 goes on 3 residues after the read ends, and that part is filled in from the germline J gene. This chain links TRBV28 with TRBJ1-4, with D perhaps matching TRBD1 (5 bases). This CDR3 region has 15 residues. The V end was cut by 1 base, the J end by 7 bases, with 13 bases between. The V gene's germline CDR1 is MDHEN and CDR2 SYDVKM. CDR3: CASSLYSGSREKLFF. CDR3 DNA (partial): TGTGCCAGCAGTTTATATTCAGGGTCTCGTGAAAAA.

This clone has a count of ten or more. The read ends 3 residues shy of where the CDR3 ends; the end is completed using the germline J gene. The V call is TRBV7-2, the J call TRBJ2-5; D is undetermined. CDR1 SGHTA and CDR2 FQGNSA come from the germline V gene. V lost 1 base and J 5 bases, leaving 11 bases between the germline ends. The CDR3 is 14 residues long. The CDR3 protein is CASSLGAAWETQYF. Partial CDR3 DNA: TGTGCCAGCAGCTTAGGGGCAGCCTGGGAGACC.